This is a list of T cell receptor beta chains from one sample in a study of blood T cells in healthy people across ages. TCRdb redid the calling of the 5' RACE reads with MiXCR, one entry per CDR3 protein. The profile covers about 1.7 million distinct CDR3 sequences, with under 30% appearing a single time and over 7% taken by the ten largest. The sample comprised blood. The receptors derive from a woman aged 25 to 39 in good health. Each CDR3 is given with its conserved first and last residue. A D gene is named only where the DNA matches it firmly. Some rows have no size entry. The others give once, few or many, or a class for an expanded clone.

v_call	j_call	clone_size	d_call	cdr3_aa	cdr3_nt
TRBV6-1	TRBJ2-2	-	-	CASRPERFANTGELFF	TGTGCCAGCAGACCGGAGAGATTCGCGAACACCGGGGAGCTGTTTTTT
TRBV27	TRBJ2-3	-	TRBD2	CASSLSQGLFSTDTQYF	TGTGCCAGCAGTTTATCCCAGGGACTATTCAGCACAGATACGCAGTATTTT
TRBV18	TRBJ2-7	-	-	CASSPFLDYEQYF	TGTGCCAGCTCACCTTTTCTGGACTACGAGCAGTACTTC
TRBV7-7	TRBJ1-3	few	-	CASSLKRGSTIYF	TGTGCCAGCAGCTTAAAGAGGGGAAGCACCATATATTTT
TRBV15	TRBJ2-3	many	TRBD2	CATSRRLASTYTQYF	TGTGCCACCAGCCGAAGACTAGCCAGCACATATACGCAGTATTTT
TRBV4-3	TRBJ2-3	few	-	CASSQVMGDTQYF	TGCGCCAGCAGCCAAGTCATGGGTGATACGCAGTATTTT
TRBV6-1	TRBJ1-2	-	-	CATKTQMTGPYGYTF	TGTGCCACCAAAACCCAAATGACAGGTCCCTATGGCTACACCTTC
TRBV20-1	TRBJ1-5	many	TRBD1	CSARQGASNQPQHF	TGCAGTGCTAGACAGGGGGCAAGCAATCAGCCCCAGCATTTT
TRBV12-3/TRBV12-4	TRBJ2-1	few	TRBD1	CASSRKMTGGPYNEQFF	TGTGCCAGCAGTCGAAAGATGACAGGGGGGCCCTACAATGAGCAGTTCTTC
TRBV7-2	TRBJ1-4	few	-	CASSSGQAAHEKLFF	TGTGCCAGCAGCTCAGGTCAGGCAGCGCATGAAAAACTGTTTTTT
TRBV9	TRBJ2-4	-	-	CASSVWIYDEQYF	TGTGCCAGCAGCGTGTGGATCTATGATGAGCAGTACTTC
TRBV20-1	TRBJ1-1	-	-	CSARDPFSTEAFF	TGCAGTGCTAGAGATCCCTTTAGCACTGAAGCTTTCTTT
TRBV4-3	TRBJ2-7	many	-	CASSQDMKGPYEQYF	TGCGCCAGCAGCCAAGATATGAAGGGACCCTACGAGCAGTACTTC
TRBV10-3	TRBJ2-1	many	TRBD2	CAIRTSSSSYNEQFF	TGTGCCATCCGGACTAGCTCGAGCTCCTACAATGAGCAGTTCTTC
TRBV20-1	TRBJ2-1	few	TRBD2	CSAHSSTGGLNEQFF	TGCAGTGCCCACAGTAGCACGGGAGGACTCAATGAGCAGTTCTTC
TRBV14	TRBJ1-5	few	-	CASSQTAFTPQHF	TGTGCCAGCAGCCAGACGGCGTTCACTCCCCAGCATTTT
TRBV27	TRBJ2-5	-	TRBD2	CASRRTSGGAEETQYF	TGTGCCAGCAGGAGGACTAGCGGGGGGGCTGAGGAGACCCAGTACTTC
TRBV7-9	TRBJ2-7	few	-	CASSLVTGHEQYF	TGTGCCAGCAGCTTAGTGACTGGGCACGAGCAGTACTTC
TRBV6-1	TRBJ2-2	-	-	CASSRKPNTGTGTGELFF	TGTGCCAGCAGTCGAAAACCCAATACAGGGACGGGCACCGGGGAGCTGTTTTTT
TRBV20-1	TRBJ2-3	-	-	CSARGERMDTDTQYF	TGCAGTGCTAGAGGCGAACGGATGGACACAGATACGCAGTATTTT
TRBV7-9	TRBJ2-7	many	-	CASSPLAEQYF	TGTGCCAGCAGCCCCCTAGCGGAGCAGTACTTC
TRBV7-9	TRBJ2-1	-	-	CASSPYGIGPFF	TGTGCCAGCAGCCCATATGGGATAGGACCGTTCTTC
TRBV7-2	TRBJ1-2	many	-	CASSSTVANYGYTF	TGTGCCAGCAGCTCGACGGTGGCGAACTATGGCTACACCTTC
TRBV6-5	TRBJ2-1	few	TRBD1	CASSYRDRDRGNEQFF	TGTGCCAGCAGTTACAGAGACAGGGATCGGGGCAATGAGCAGTTCTTC
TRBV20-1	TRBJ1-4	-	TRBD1	CSAGTPTGGNLEMFF	TGCAGTGCCGGAACCCCTACAGGGGGGAACCTCGAAATGTTTTTT
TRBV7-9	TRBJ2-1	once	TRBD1	CASSPPGQGQNEQVF	TGTGCCAGCAGCCCCCCTGGACAGGGTCAGAATGAGCAGGTCTTC
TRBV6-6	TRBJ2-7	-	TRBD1	CASRQGGSAKSYEQYF	TGTGCCAGCAGGCAAGGGGGCTCAGCAAAATCCTACGAGCAGTACTTC
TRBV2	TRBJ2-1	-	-	CASSVQGRARDNEQFF	TGTGCCAGCAGTGTGCAGGGGAGGGCGAGGGACAATGAGCAGTTCTTC
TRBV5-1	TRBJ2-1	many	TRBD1	CASSRTTGGGYNEQFF	TGCGCCAGCAGCCGGACCACAGGGGGCGGTTACAATGAGCAGTTCTTC
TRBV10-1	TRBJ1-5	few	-	CASSEARNQPQHF	TGCGCCAGCAGTGAAGCCAGAAATCAGCCCCAGCATTTT
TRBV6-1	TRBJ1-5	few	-	CASWPKTAGGRVNQPQHF	TGTGCCAGCTGGCCCAAAACGGCGGGGGGCCGGGTGAATCAGCCCCAGCATTTT
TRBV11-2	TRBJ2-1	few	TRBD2	CASSWGTSNGQFF	TGTGCCAGCAGCTGGGGGACTAGCAATGGGCAGTTCTTC
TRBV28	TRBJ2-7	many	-	CASSRRGPDEQYF	TGTGCCAGCAGTAGGAGGGGGCCAGACGAGCAGTACTTC
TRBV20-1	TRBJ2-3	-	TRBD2	CSAIAGLAGNNEQYF	TGCAGTGCTATTGCCGGACTAGCGGGAAACAATGAGCAGTATTTT
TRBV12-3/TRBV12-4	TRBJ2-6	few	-	CASSEIQGSAGANVLTF	TGTGCCAGCAGCGAAATACAGGGTTCGGCTGGGGCCAACGTCCTGACTTTC
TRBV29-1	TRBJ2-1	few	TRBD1	CSVAGQGLYEQFF	TGCAGCGTTGCCGGACAGGGCCTATATGAGCAGTTCTTC
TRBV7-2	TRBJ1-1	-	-	CASSPMEGSTEAFF	TGTGCCAGCAGCCCCATGGAGGGATCCACTGAAGCTTTCTTT
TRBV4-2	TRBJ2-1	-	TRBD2	CASRARGGNEQFF	TGTGCCAGCAGAGCGCGGGGGGGGAATGAGCAGTTCTTC
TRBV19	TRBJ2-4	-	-	CASSTRGTKNIQYF	TGTGCCAGTAGTACCCGGGGAACAAAAAACATTCAGTACTTC
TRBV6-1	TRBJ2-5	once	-	CATSLWQETQYF	TGTGCCACATCCCTTTGGCAAGAGACCCAGTACTTC
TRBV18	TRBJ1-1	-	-	CASSPIESGVTEAFF	TGTGCCAGCTCACCAATAGAATCTGGGGTCACTGAAGCTTTCTTT
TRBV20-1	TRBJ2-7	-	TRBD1	CSARVGTGYYNEQYF	TGCAGTGCTAGAGTTGGGACAGGGTACTACAATGAGCAGTACTTC
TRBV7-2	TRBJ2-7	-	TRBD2	CASSLAATSGYEQYF	TGTGCCAGCAGCTTAGCAGCCACTAGCGGCTACGAGCAGTACTTC
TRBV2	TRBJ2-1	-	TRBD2	CASTLGLAGGYNEQFF	TGTGCCAGCACCCTAGGACTAGCGGGGGGCTACAATGAGCAGTTCTTC
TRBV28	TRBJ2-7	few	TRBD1	CASSYGTEGYYEQYF	TGTGCCAGCAGTTACGGGACAGAGGGATACTACGAGCAGTACTTC
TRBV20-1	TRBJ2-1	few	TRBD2	CSARGAGAGRFYNEQFF	TGCAGTGCTAGAGGGGCGGGAGCGGGGAGATTCTACAATGAGCAGTTCTTC
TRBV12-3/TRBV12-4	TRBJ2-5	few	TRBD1	CASSLATGTGGAETQYF	TGTGCCAGCAGTTTAGCAACCGGGACAGGGGGCGCCGAGACCCAGTACTTC
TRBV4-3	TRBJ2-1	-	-	CASSPGSIANNEQFF	TGCGCCAGCAGCCCTGGATCGATAGCGAACAATGAGCAGTTCTTC
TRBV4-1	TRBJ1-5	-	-	CASSQDGGRTNQPQHF	TGCGCCAGCAGCCAAGATGGAGGCCGGACCAATCAGCCCCAGCATTTT
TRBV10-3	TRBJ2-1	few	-	CAISGDWNEQFF	TGTGCCATCAGTGGGGACTGGAATGAGCAGTTCTTC
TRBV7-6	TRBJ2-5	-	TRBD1	CASRAAPGSQGSTYNEQYF	TGTGCCAGCAGGGCGGCCCCGGGATCACAGGGGTCTACCTACAATGAGCAGTACTTC
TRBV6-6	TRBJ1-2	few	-	CASSSRLSSNGYTF	TGTGCCAGCAGCTCCCGACTCTCCTCCAATGGCTACACCTTC
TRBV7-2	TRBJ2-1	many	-	CASSLAPGSVDEQFF	TGTGCCAGCAGCTTAGCCCCGGGGTCTGTAGATGAGCAGTTCTTC
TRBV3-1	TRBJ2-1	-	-	CAGSQGWNEQFF	TGTGCCGGCAGCCAAGGGTGGAATGAGCAGTTCTTC
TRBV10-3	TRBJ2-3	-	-	CAISESSVDPDTQYF	TGTGCCATCAGTGAGTCGAGCGTTGACCCAGATACGCAGTATTTT